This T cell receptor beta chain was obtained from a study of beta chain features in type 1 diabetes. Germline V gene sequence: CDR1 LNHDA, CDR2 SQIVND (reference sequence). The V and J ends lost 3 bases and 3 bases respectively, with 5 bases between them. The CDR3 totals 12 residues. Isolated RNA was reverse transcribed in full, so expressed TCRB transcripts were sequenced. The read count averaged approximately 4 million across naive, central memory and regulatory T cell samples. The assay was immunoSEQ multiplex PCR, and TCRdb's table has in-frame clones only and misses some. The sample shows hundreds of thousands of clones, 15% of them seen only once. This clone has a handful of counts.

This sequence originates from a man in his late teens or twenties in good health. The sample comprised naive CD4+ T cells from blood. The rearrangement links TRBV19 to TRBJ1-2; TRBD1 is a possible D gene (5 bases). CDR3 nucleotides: TGTGCCAGTAGTATGACAGACTATGGCTACACCTTC. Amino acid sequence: CASSMTDYGYTF.